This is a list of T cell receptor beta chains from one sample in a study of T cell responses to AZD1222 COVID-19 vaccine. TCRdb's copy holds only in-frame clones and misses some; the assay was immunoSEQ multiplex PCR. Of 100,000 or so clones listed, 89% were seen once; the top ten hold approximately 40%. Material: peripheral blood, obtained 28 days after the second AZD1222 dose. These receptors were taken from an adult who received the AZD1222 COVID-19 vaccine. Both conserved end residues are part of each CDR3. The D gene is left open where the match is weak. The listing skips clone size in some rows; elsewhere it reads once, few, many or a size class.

CDR3aa: CASSIPTSGRADTQYF
CDR3nt: TGTGCCAGTAGTATCCCAACTAGCGGGAGAGCAGATACGCAGTATTTT
abundance: .
v_gene: TRBV19
d_gene: TRBD2
j_gene: TRBJ2-3

CDR3aa: CAKEYRDPACREQYF
CDR3nt: TGTGCCAAAGAATACCGGGACCCCGCCTGTCGCGAGCAGTACTTC
abundance: few
v_gene: TRBV2
d_gene: .
j_gene: TRBJ2-7

CDR3aa: CASSPGGAPSFYEQYF
CDR3nt: TGCGCCAGCAGCCCGGGAGGGGCCCCGAGTTTCTACGAGCAGTACTTC
abundance: .
v_gene: TRBV5-1
d_gene: TRBD2
j_gene: TRBJ2-7

CDR3aa: CASSPELEKETQYF
CDR3nt: TGTGCCAGCAGCCCGGAACTGGAAAAAGAGACCCAGTACTTC
abundance: .
v_gene: TRBV5-6
d_gene: .
j_gene: TRBJ2-5

CDR3aa: CASSPVPTGASYEQYF
CDR3nt: TGTGCCAGTAGTCCCGTCCCGACAGGCGCCTCCTACGAGCAGTACTTC
abundance: .
v_gene: TRBV19
d_gene: .
j_gene: TRBJ2-7

CDR3aa: CASRGGTATNEKLFF
CDR3nt: TGTGCCAGCAGGGGCGGGACAGCAACTAATGAAAAACTGTTTTTT
abundance: .
v_gene: TRBV28
d_gene: TRBD1
j_gene: TRBJ1-4

CDR3aa: CASSFGSNYEQYF
CDR3nt: TGTGCCAGCAGTTTCGGCAGTAACTACGAGCAGTACTTC
abundance: .
v_gene: TRBV12-3/TRBV12-4
d_gene: .
j_gene: TRBJ2-7

CDR3aa: CASSLLQGNQPQHF
CDR3nt: TGTGCCAGCAGTTTATTACAGGGGAATCAGCCCCAGCATTTT
abundance: .
v_gene: TRBV27
d_gene: TRBD1
j_gene: TRBJ1-5

CDR3aa: CASSTPFKRSNYGYTF
CDR3nt: TGTGCCAGCAGTACTCCATTCAAAAGATCTAACTATGGCTACACCTTC
abundance: .
v_gene: TRBV28
d_gene: .
j_gene: TRBJ1-2

CDR3aa: CASKPRPGTRNQPQHF
CDR3nt: TGTGCCAGCAAACCCCGCCCTGGGACCAGGAATCAGCCCCAGCATTTT
abundance: .
v_gene: TRBV28
d_gene: .
j_gene: TRBJ1-5

CDR3aa: CASSREVSYNEQFF
CDR3nt: TGTGCCAGCTCGCGGGAGGTCTCCTACAATGAGCAGTTCTTC
abundance: .
v_gene: TRBV4-2
d_gene: TRBD2
j_gene: TRBJ2-1

CDR3aa: CASSFLSGGDGYTF
CDR3nt: TGCGCCAGCAGCTTTCTGTCCGGGGGAGATGGCTACACCTTC
abundance: .
v_gene: TRBV5-1
d_gene: .
j_gene: TRBJ1-2

CDR3aa: CSVTTGAFGTDTQYF
CDR3nt: TGCAGCGTCACGACAGGGGCGTTTGGCACAGATACGCAGTATTTT
abundance: once
v_gene: TRBV29-1
d_gene: TRBD1
j_gene: TRBJ2-3

CDR3aa: CASSFGILNTEAFF
CDR3nt: TGTGCCAGCAGCTTCGGGATATTGAACACTGAAGCTTTCTTT
abundance: .
v_gene: TRBV7-2
d_gene: .
j_gene: TRBJ1-1

CDR3aa: CASRSPPGGTDTQYF
CDR3nt: TGCGCCAGCAGATCTCCCCCAGGGGGCACAGATACGCAGTATTTT
abundance: .
v_gene: TRBV5-1
d_gene: .
j_gene: TRBJ2-3

CDR3aa: CATSRGIGDGQTQYF
CDR3nt: TGTGCCACCAGCAGAGGGATAGGGGATGGCCAGACCCAGTACTTC
abundance: .
v_gene: TRBV15
d_gene: .
j_gene: TRBJ2-5

CDR3aa: CASSYPGRGRSNQPQHF
CDR3nt: TGTGCCAGCAGTTACCCCGGACGGGGACGTAGCAATCAGCCCCAGCATTTT
abundance: .
v_gene: TRBV28
d_gene: .
j_gene: TRBJ1-5

CDR3aa: CASSPGANYGYTF
CDR3nt: TGTGCCAGCAGTCCAGGGGCTAACTATGGCTACACCTTC
abundance: .
v_gene: TRBV27
d_gene: .
j_gene: TRBJ1-2

CDR3aa: CASSYSSGPGNTIYF
CDR3nt: TGTGCCAGCAGCTACTCCAGCGGACCTGGAAACACCATATATTTT
abundance: .
v_gene: TRBV9
d_gene: .
j_gene: TRBJ1-3